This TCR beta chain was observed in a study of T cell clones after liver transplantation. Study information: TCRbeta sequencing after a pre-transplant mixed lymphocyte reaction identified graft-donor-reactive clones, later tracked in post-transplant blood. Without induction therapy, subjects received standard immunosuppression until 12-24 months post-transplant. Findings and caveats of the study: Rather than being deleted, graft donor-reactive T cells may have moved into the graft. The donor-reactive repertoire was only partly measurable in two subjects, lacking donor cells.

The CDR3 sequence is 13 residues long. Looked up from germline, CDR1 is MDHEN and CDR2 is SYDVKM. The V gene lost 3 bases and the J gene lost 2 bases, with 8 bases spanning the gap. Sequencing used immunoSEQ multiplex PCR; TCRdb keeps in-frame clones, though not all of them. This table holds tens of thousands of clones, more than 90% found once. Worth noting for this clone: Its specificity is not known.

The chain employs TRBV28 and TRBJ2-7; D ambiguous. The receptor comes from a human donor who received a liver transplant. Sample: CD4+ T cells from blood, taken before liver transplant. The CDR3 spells CASSLRYPYEQYF. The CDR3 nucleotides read TGTGCCAGCAGTTTGCGGTACCCCTACGAGCAGTACTTC.